Listed below are T cell receptor beta chains from one sample, sequenced in a study of vaccination effects on CD4 cells after COVID-19. Repertoires were generated with immunoSEQ multiplex PCR, while TCRdb's copy carries only in-frame clones and drops some. Here the sample spans 70,000 or so clones, roughly three quarters being singletons. Which antigens these TCRs recognize remains unknown. The sequences come from CD4+ T cells from PBMCs cultured without peptide, collected before COVID-19 vaccination. The receptors were gathered from a human donor who received a COVID-19 vaccine. Both conserved end residues are part of each CDR3. D genes are given only for firm matches. Expanded clones get a size class; other rows say once, few or many, or leave the size out.

j_call: TRBJ1-2
v_call: TRBV7-8
d_call: NA
cdr3_length: 20
clone_size: once
cdr3_aa: CASSLALPGQGLGSNYGYTF
cdr3_nt: TGTGCCAGCAGCTTAGCTCTCCCGGGGCAGGGACTAGGCTCAAACTATGGCTACACCTTC

j_call: TRBJ2-1
v_call: TRBV5-1
d_call: TRBD1
cdr3_length: 15
clone_size: NA
cdr3_aa: CASSRGQGLDNEQFF
cdr3_nt: TGCGCCAGCAGCAGGGGACAGGGTTTGGACAATGAGCAGTTCTTC

j_call: TRBJ1-1
v_call: TRBV2
d_call: NA
cdr3_length: 12
clone_size: NA
cdr3_aa: CASFRVNTEAFF
cdr3_nt: TGTGCCAGCTTTCGGGTGAACACTGAAGCTTTCTTT

j_call: TRBJ1-1
v_call: TRBV5-1
d_call: TRBD1
cdr3_length: 16
clone_size: NA
cdr3_aa: CASSLTGGYMNTEAFF
cdr3_nt: TGCGCCAGCAGCTTGACAGGGGGCTATATGAACACTGAAGCTTTCTTT

j_call: TRBJ1-4
v_call: TRBV19
d_call: NA
cdr3_length: 13
clone_size: NA
cdr3_aa: CASSKATNEKLFF
cdr3_nt: TGTGCCAGTAGTAAGGCAACTAATGAAAAACTGTTTTTT

j_call: TRBJ2-3
v_call: TRBV10-3
d_call: NA
cdr3_length: 13
clone_size: NA
cdr3_aa: CAIRRLLTDTQYF
cdr3_nt: TGTGCCATCAGGAGACTCTTGACGGATACGCAGTATTTT

j_call: TRBJ2-5
v_call: TRBV29-1
d_call: TRBD1
cdr3_length: 16
clone_size: NA
cdr3_aa: CSVGGAGTGQQETQYF
cdr3_nt: TGCAGCGTGGGGGGGGCCGGGACAGGGCAACAAGAGACCCAGTACTTC

j_call: TRBJ2-2
v_call: TRBV3-1/TRBV3-2
d_call: TRBD2
cdr3_length: 16
clone_size: NA
cdr3_aa: CASSPGTSGLPRELFF
cdr3_nt: TGTGCCAGCAGCCCCGGGACTAGTGGTCTTCCAAGGGAGCTGTTTTTT

j_call: TRBJ1-2
v_call: TRBV29-1
d_call: TRBD1
cdr3_length: 14
clone_size: NA
cdr3_aa: CSALPGQGRYGYTF
cdr3_nt: TGCAGCGCATTGCCGGGACAGGGGAGGTATGGCTACACCTTC

j_call: TRBJ2-5
v_call: TRBV6-2/TRBV6-3
d_call: NA
cdr3_length: 15
clone_size: NA
cdr3_aa: CASSYSLGGQETQYF
cdr3_nt: TGTGCCAGCAGTTACTCCCTTGGAGGGCAAGAGACCCAGTACTTC

j_call: TRBJ2-3
v_call: TRBV7-6
d_call: NA
cdr3_length: 16
clone_size: few
cdr3_aa: CASSSGVNHRGDTQYF
cdr3_nt: TGTGCCAGCAGCTCCGGGGTTAACCACCGTGGAGATACGCAGTATTTT

j_call: TRBJ2-1
v_call: TRBV15
d_call: NA
cdr3_length: 16
clone_size: NA
cdr3_aa: CATSGRWAFRFDEQFF
cdr3_nt: TGTGCCACCAGCGGTAGATGGGCCTTCAGGTTCGATGAGCAGTTCTTC

j_call: TRBJ2-5
v_call: TRBV18
d_call: TRBD1
cdr3_length: 14
clone_size: NA
cdr3_aa: CASSPGTGGETQYF
cdr3_nt: TGTGCCAGCTCACCAGGGACAGGGGGAGAGACCCAGTACTTC

j_call: TRBJ2-5
v_call: TRBV5-1
d_call: TRBD2
cdr3_length: 15
clone_size: NA
cdr3_aa: CASSKGLADQETQYF
cdr3_nt: TGCGCCAGCAGCAAGGGACTAGCGGACCAAGAGACCCAGTACTTC

j_call: TRBJ1-6
v_call: TRBV10-3
d_call: NA
cdr3_length: 13
clone_size: NA
cdr3_aa: CATSRQGGSPLHF
cdr3_nt: TGTGCCACAAGTAGGCAGGGTGGTTCACCCCTCCACTTT

j_call: TRBJ1-5
v_call: TRBV6-2/TRBV6-3
d_call: NA
cdr3_length: 16
clone_size: NA
cdr3_aa: CASSYNTRQVNQPQHF
cdr3_nt: TGTGCCAGCAGTTATAATACAAGACAGGTCAATCAGCCCCAGCATTTT

j_call: TRBJ2-3
v_call: TRBV5-1
d_call: NA
cdr3_length: 14
clone_size: NA
cdr3_aa: CASSLSMGGDTQYF
cdr3_nt: TGCGCCAGCAGCCTGTCGATGGGTGGAGATACGCAGTATTTT

j_call: TRBJ2-2
v_call: TRBV7-9
d_call: TRBD2
cdr3_length: 18
clone_size: NA
cdr3_aa: CASSLRRKLAGRHEELFF
cdr3_nt: TGTGCCAGCAGCTTGCGTCGGAAGCTAGCGGGGCGGCATGAGGAGCTGTTTTTT

j_call: TRBJ2-2
v_call: TRBV5-1
d_call: TRBD1
cdr3_length: 14
clone_size: NA
cdr3_aa: CASSADREDGELFF
cdr3_nt: TGCGCCAGCAGCGCGGACAGGGAGGACGGGGAGCTGTTTTTT

j_call: TRBJ2-3
v_call: TRBV6-6
d_call: NA
cdr3_length: 15
clone_size: NA
cdr3_aa: CASSYPGLGTDTQYF
cdr3_nt: TGTGCCAGCAGTTACCCAGGGTTGGGCACAGATACGCAGTATTTT

j_call: TRBJ1-1
v_call: TRBV30
d_call: TRBD1
cdr3_length: 14
clone_size: few
cdr3_aa: CAWSGDSRSREAFF
cdr3_nt: TGTGCCTGGAGTGGGGACAGCCGATCACGTGAAGCTTTCTTT